Listed below are T cell receptor beta chains from one sample, sequenced in a study of blood T cell repertoires in COVID-19. Repertoires were generated with immunoSEQ multiplex PCR, while TCRdb's copy carries only in-frame clones and drops some. Among about 100,000 clones listed, about 80% were seen once. What was sequenced was peripheral blood. These receptors came from a man between 65 and 80 years old with active or convalescent COVID-19. CDR3s include the opening cysteine and the closing phenylalanine or tryptophan.

V,CDR3
TRBV18,CASSPFPGTVRDNEQFF
TRBV21-1,CASSKEQGPIQYF
TRBV19,CASSIGGLAGSNEQFF
TRBV3-1/TRBV3-2,CASSQGGPGELFF
TRBV12-3/TRBV12-4,CASSLGGVYGYTF
TRBV5-5,CASSEVRGQETQYF
TRBV19,CASSIWGTEGEKLFF
TRBV6-2/TRBV6-3,CASSILAGGPRSYEQYF
TRBV5-8,CASSTKPRSSGSYEQYF
TRBV9,CASSVAGGGYNEQFF
TRBV7-2,CASSPLAGGGNSPLHF
TRBV5-1,CASSLGLFYEQYF
TRBV2,CASSAELSGANVLTF
TRBV3-1/TRBV3-2,CASSRYGGETQYF
TRBV7-9,CASSPARGVDEKLFF
TRBV13,CASSLFRGDGETQYF
TRBV2,CASSGQGGHEQYF
TRBV6-5,CASRMGTGPYEQYF
TRBV2,CASQGTENQPQHF
TRBV7-8,CASSLDISGGTLLYEQYF
TRBV12-3/TRBV12-4,CASSPSSYNEQFF
TRBV10-3,CAIRRTGSGNTIYF
TRBV30,CAWSQEESGEQYF
TRBV24-1,CATASGAEDTQYF
TRBV6-2/TRBV6-3,CASSPGRGTEAFF
TRBV29-1,CSVGGHLNYGYTF
TRBV18,CASSLLGSGRATGELFF
TRBV18,CASSPPGLAREQFF
TRBV10-3,CAISDGPNEKLFF
TRBV18,CASSPRGGGRDTEAFF
TRBV6-5,CASSYGGSYNEQFF
TRBV4-1,CASSQGDRARNSPLHF
TRBV12-3/TRBV12-4,CASQIPNTGELFF
TRBV4-1,CASSPEGRAETQYF
TRBV19,CASSIQGQAGANVLTF
TRBV5-1,CASSSGHLNTEAFF
TRBV3-1/TRBV3-2,CASSQSLEAFF
TRBV19,CATRQGQPPYEQYF